One sample yielded the 2 T cell receptor beta chains listed below, sequenced in a study of technical replicates of blood from a few donors. Some clones are missing from TCRdb's copy, which holds only in-frame ones; the method was immunoSEQ multiplex PCR. The data hold about 73,000 clones, with 93% observed a single time. Sequencing used T cells isolated from PBMCs. All receptors come from a human donor in good health.

CDR3 DNA: TGCGCCAGCAGAGGTTCAGGGGGTAGACCTGACGAGCAGTACTTC. Translated, it gives CASRGSGGRPDEQYF. The chain has TRBV10-2 and TRBJ2-7; 7 bases fit TRBD1. The V gene's germline CDR1 is WSHSY and CDR2 SAAADI. Losses at the gene ends were 6 bases for V and 5 bases for J; bases not matched to a gene: 13. The CDR3 is made up of 15 amino acids.

This chain joins TRBV7-2 and TRBJ2-1; 7 positions match TRBD2. V lost 5 bases and J lost 7; bases outside the gene matches: 11. The CDR3 runs to 15 residues. Germline assignment: CDR1 SGHTA and CDR2 FQGNSA. The CDR3 loop reads CASSPTSLLRNEQFF. CDR3 DNA: TGTGCCAGCAGCCCGACTAGCCTTCTTAGGAATGAGCAGTTCTTC.